The 14 T cell receptor beta chains listed next were all sequenced from one sample in a study of blood T cells in healthy people across ages. Next came a second PCR, run for about 7 to 12 cycles, which used a sample-barcoded 5' primer along with a J-beta primer mix. TCRdb fed the 5' RACE reads into MiXCR, producing one record per CDR3 protein. The table has 1.5 million to 2 million distinct CDR3 sequences, 40% to 55% seen once. Input material: blood. These receptors were obtained from a woman aged 40 to 50 in good health.

In this sample, this clonotype turned up a few times. The chain employs TRBV6-5 and TRBJ2-3, with 10 bases identical to TRBD2. This CDR3 comprises 16 residues. Germline V lookup: CDR1 MNHEY, CDR2 SVGAGI. V was pared by 0 bases and J by 5 bases, with 5 bases of the junction left unmatched. This CDR3 reads CASSYSASGGLDTQYF. The CDR3 bases are TGTGCCAGCAGTTACTCGGCTAGCGGGGGTCTAGATACGCAGTATTTT.

DNA for the CDR3: TGTGCCAGCAGCTTAGGGGTGGCTAGCCAGCCCCAGCATTTT. Protein: CASSLGVASQPQHF. This sequence joins TRBV7-9 and TRBJ1-5; the D is unclear. Trimming shortened V by 1 base and J by 7 bases, and 11 bases separated the two germline ends. Germline V gives CDR1 SEHNR, CDR2 FQNEAQ (reference sequence). The CDR3 is 14 amino acids.

Ten or more counts support this clonotype. The gene calls are TRBV12-3 or TRBV12-4 and TRBJ2-5, with D uncertain. Trimming pared 3 bases from V and 1 base from J, leaving 3 bases between. This CDR3 is 12 amino acids long. DNA for the CDR3: TGTGCCAGCAGTTTCGGCCAAGAGACCCAGTACTTC. This gives the protein CASSFGQETQYF.

Details on this clonotype: Mismatch with germline at one junction end may stem from a read error. The chain has TRBV24-1 and TRBJ2-1, with 8 bases lining up with TRBD2. The CDR3 is 15 residues long. In germline, CDR1 is KGHDR, CDR2 SFDVKD. CDR3 nucleotide sequence: TGTGCCACCAGTGTACCCAGCGGGGGAATGAATGAGCGGTTCTTC. It encodes CATSVPSGGMNERFF.

This chain joins TRBV5-1 and TRBJ2-7, with a possible D match to TRBD2 (5 bases). The CDR3 is 16 amino acids. CDR1 is SGHRS, CDR2 YFSETQ, per germline. V lost 0 bases to trimming and J lost 0 bases, with 13 bases between them. The CDR3 DNA follows: TGCGCCAGCAGCTTGGGAGAGGGATGGAGCTCCTACGAGCAGTACTTC. As protein: CASSLGEGWSSYEQYF.

Note on this clonotype: The germline gene is not matched at one end of the junction; a read error may be the cause. The chain uses TRBV27 and TRBJ2-4; the match to TRBD2 covers 8 bases. Matching the DNA end better, TRBJ2-7 makes the J call doubtful. This CDR3 is 12 amino acids long. The germline V gene encodes CDR1 MNHEY and CDR2 SMNVEV (reference sequence). CDR3 amino acids: CVSGGLVDEQYF. The CDR3 region has the DNA TGTGTCAGCGGGGGCCTTGTTGACGAGCAGTACTTC.

The chain has TRBV5-1 and TRBJ2-5; D might be TRBD1 (5 bases). Germline lookup yields CDR1 SGHRS and CDR2 YFSETQ. With 6 bases removed from V and 2 bases from J, the gap between germline ends came to 11 bases. CDR3 length: 13 residues. The CDR3 region is CASNQDTQETQYF. CDR3 nucleotide sequence: TGCGCCAGCAACCAGGACACACAAGAGACCCAGTACTTC.

The chain links TRBV7-2 to TRBJ2-7; tentatively, D is TRBD1 (5 bases). The CDR3 sequence is 14 residues long. Trimming took 0 bases from V and 2 from J, leaving 8 bases between them. Germline V gene sequence: CDR1 SGHTA, CDR2 FQGNSA. CDR3 protein: CASSLARATYEQYF. CDR3 nucleotides: TGTGCCAGCAGCTTAGCCAGGGCGACCTACGAGCAGTACTTC.

The chain recombines TRBV7-9 with TRBJ2-5, with D maybe TRBD1 (5 bases). The CDR3 runs 14 residues. V was trimmed by 4 bases and J by 3 bases, leaving 12 bases between them. Germline V gives CDR1 SEHNR, CDR2 FQNEAQ (reference sequence). The DNA of the CDR3 is TGTGCCAGCAGCTCGGTCTGGGGCGAAGAGACCCAGTACTTC. Translated, it gives CASSSVWGEETQYF.

The table lists this clonotype with a few counts. The V call is TRBV11-1, the J call TRBJ2-2, with 7 bases lining up with TRBD1. The V and J ends lost 5 bases and 0 bases, in that order; junction bases with no gene match: 0. This CDR3 is built from 14 residues. The germline gives CDR1 SGHAT, CDR2 FQDESV (reference sequence). CDR3 nucleotide sequence: TGTGCCAGCAGCGGGACAGCGAACACCGGGGAGCTGTTTTTT. Amino acid sequence: CASSGTANTGELFF.

The chain carries TRBV7-9 and TRBJ1-2, with TRBD1 matching 7 bases. Germline loops: CDR1 SEHNR, CDR2 FQNEAQ (reference sequence). V gave up 5 bases and J gave up 4 bases; unmatched junction bases: 7. The CDR3 spans 14 residues. The CDR3 DNA reads TGTGCCAGCAGCGGATCGGGACAGCTCTATGGCTACACCTTC. Translating gives CASSGSGQLYGYTF. Full variable domain (remainder filled in from reference TRBV7-9 and TRBJ1-2): DTGVSQNPRHKITKRGQNVTFRCDPISEHNRLYWYRQTLGQGPEFLTYFQNEAQLEKSRLLSDRFSAERPKGSFSTLEIQRTEQGDSAMYLCASSGSGQLYGYTFGSGTRLTVV.

The chain is built from TRBV29-1 and TRBJ2-3, with 12 positions matching TRBD1. CDR3 length: 14 amino acids. V dropped 6 bases and J dropped 4; count of bases not matched to a gene: 5. Germline V gene sequence: CDR1 SQVTM, CDR2 ANQGSEA. CDR3 nucleotides: TGCAGCGTCGAGGGACAGGGGGCGGCAGATACGCAGTATTTT. Its translation: CSVEGQGAADTQYF.

This chain connects TRBV28 to TRBJ1-4, with TRBD1 as a possible D gene (5 bases). The CDR3 totals 14 residues. The ends were cut back, 3 bases at V and 6 bases at J, with 11 bases in the middle. The germline CDR1 and CDR2 sequences are MDHEN and SYDVKM. CDR3 region: CASSFGGGHEKLFF. The CDR3 DNA sequence: TGTGCCAGCAGTTTTGGGGGAGGTCATGAAAAACTGTTTTTT.

The V gene is TRBV11-2, the J gene TRBJ2-3; perhaps TRBD1 as D (6 bases). CDR1 and CDR2 (germline): SGHAT, FQNNGV. The CDR3 consists of 17 residues. Deletions cut 1 base from V and 0 bases from J, with 14 bases between. CDR3 sequence reads: CASSLGIGQSSTDTQYF. The CDR3, as DNA: TGTGCCAGCAGCTTAGGTATCGGACAGTCGAGCACAGATACGCAGTATTTT.